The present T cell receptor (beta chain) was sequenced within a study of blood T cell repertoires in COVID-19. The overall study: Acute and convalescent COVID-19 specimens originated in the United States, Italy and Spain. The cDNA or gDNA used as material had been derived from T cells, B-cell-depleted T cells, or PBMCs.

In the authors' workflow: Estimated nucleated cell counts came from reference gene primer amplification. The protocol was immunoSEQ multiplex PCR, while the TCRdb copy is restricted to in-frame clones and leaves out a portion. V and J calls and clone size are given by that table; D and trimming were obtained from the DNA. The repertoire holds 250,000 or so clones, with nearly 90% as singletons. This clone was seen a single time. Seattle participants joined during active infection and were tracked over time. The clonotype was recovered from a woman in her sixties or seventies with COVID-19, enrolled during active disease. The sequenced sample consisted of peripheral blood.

CDR3 in DNA: TGTGCCAGCAGTGAAACAGGGGGCTATGGCTACACCTTC. Translation gives CASSETGGYGYTF. The chain is built from TRBV6-1 and TRBJ1-2, with 8 bases identical to TRBD1. After removal of 2 bases from V and 4 bases from J, the junction contained 0 bases not matched to a gene. The CDR3 consists of 13 residues. Germline CDR1 MNHNS, CDR2 SASEGT.